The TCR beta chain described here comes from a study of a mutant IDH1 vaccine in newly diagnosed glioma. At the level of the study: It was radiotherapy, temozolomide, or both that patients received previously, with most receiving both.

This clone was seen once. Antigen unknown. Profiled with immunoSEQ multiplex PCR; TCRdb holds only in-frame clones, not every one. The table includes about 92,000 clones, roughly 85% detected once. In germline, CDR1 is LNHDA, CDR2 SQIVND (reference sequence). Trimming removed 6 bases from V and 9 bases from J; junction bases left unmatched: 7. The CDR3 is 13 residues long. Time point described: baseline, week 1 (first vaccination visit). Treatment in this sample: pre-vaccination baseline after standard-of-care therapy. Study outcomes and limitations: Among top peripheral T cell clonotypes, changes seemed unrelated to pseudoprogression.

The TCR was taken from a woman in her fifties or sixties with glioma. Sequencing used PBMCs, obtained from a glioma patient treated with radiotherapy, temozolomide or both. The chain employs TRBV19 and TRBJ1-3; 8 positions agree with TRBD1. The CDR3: CASSDRGLGTIYF. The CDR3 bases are TGTGCCAGTAGCGACAGGGGCCTTGGCACCATATATTTT.